The rows below give T cell receptor beta chains drawn from one sample of a study of Graves' ophthalmopathy and Graves' hyperthyroidism. Each CDR3 protein gets one entry after TCRdb re-called the multiplex PCR reads with MiXCR. The sample carries around 1.1 million distinct CDR3 sequences, 36% recorded once. Sample: peripheral blood or thyroid tissue (not recorded which). These receptors all come from an adult man with Graves' hyperthyroidism. Both conserved end residues are trimmed from each CDR3.

>TRBJ2-7|14|TRBV29-1
SVVGPGQGSSYEQY
>TRBJ1-2|12|TRBV5-1
ASSLGTDNYGYT
>TRBJ1-4|13|TRBV9
ASSLASTRGEKLF
>TRBJ2-7|13|TRBV11-2
ASSLDLISAYEQY
>TRBJ2-7|14|TRBV5-1
ASSPWASGGTYEQY
>TRBJ1-2|11|TRBV29-1
SGGQALPYGYT
>TRBJ2-6|11|TRBV29-1
SVEIFGANVLT
>TRBJ2-2|13|TRBV19
ASSQGTVNTGELF
>TRBJ2-5|13|TRBV10-3
AISESLGTGQPQY
>TRBJ2-5|13|TRBV7-9
ASSPAVVRESTQY
>TRBJ2-5|13|TRBV5-1
ASSLGDLEPETQY
>TRBJ2-6|14|TRBV15
ATSSVQSSGANVLT
>TRBJ2-5|11|TRBV20-1
SASLLGGVLQY
>TRBJ2-2|11|TRBV20-1
SAMTGNTGELF
>TRBJ2-7|10|TRBV11-3
ASSNGAYEQY
>TRBJ2-5|12|TRBV11-2
ASSPGRGKETQY
>TRBJ2-7|12|TRBV29-1
SVGHGTGLGEQY
>TRBJ2-7|10|TRBV20-1
SASHEGPEQY
>TRBJ2-5|13|TRBV20-1
SATGGGAGVETQY
>TRBJ2-2|12|TRBV11-1
ASSGRQGLGELF
>TRBJ1-4|11|TRBV20-1
SALTTFNEKLF
>TRBJ1-5|13|TRBV7-9
ASSFMLNSNQPQH
>TRBJ2-5|12|TRBV11-2
ASSGPGTEETQY
>TRBJ2-5|10|TRBV19
AGSWGKETQY
>TRBJ2-7|11|TRBV10-2
ASSIGTRDEQY
>TRBJ1-6|13|TRBV9
ASSIGTGRSSPLH
>TRBJ2-7|10|TRBV10-3
AISELAGEQY
>TRBJ2-7|13|TRBV7-2
ASSLGDTVRYEQY